Listed here are 20 T cell receptor beta chains from one sample, sequenced in a study of blood T cell repertoires in COVID-19. Assay: immunoSEQ multiplex PCR; the TCRdb copy retains only in-frame clones and omits some. The sample has over 70,000 clones, around 83% seen once. The specimen sequenced was peripheral blood. The receptor source for this set is an older man with acute or convalescent COVID-19.

The rearrangement joins TRBV5-5 to TRBJ1-2; D is possibly TRBD1 (5 bases). Trimming took 4 bases from V and 2 from J, leaving 15 bases between them. The CDR3 extends over 15 amino acids. The germline V gene has CDR1 SGHKS and CDR2 YYEKEE (reference sequence). Written as DNA, the CDR3 is TGTGCCAGCAGCCCGGACCCAGGGAGGAACTATGGCTACACCTTC. Its protein is CASSPDPGRNYGYTF.

The J gene is TRBJ1-2, the V gene TRBV19, with a possible D match to TRBD1 (5 bases). CDR1 LNHDA and CDR2 SQIVND come from the germline V gene (reference sequence). V was trimmed by 3 bases and J by 0 bases, leaving 14 bases between them. This CDR3 region has 16 residues. The CDR3 spells CASSIGRAESNYGYTF. DNA of the CDR3: TGTGCCAGTAGTATTGGCAGGGCCGAATCTAACTATGGCTACACCTTC.

The genes are TRBV7-3 and TRBJ1-1; D remains unclear. CDR1 is SGHTA and CDR2 is FQGTGA in the germline V gene. CDR3 size: 14 residues. V lost 2 bases, J lost 1 base, and 8 bases lay in between. As DNA, the CDR3 is TGTGCCAGCAGCTTATCGGCGGGGAACACTGAAGCTTTCTTT. It is translated as CASSLSAGNTEAFF.

This clone was seen once. The chain employs TRBV6-6 and TRBJ2-3; 8 nucleotides agree with TRBD1. CDR1 MNHNY and CDR2 SVGAGI come from the germline V gene (reference sequence). V was clipped by 5 bases and J by 5 bases; unmatched bases: 15. The CDR3 runs to 17 residues. The CDR3 protein is CASSHRQGIGFVDTQYF. The CDR3 nucleotides read TGTGCCAGCAGTCACAGACAGGGGATTGGATTCGTAGATACGCAGTATTTT.

The sample holds one count of this clone. The chain has TRBV7-6 and TRBJ2-3; 9 nucleotides align to TRBD2. CDR1 SGHVS and CDR2 FNYEAQ come from the germline V gene. The ends lost 1 base at V and 9 bases at J; junction bases unmatched: 8. This CDR3 has 15 amino acids. Here the CDR3 reads CASSLDAGGPGTQYF. The CDR3 nucleotides are TGTGCCAGCAGCTTAGATGCGGGGGGGCCGGGAACGCAGTATTTT.

V usage is TRBV9 and J usage is TRBJ2-5; TRBD1 aligns across 7 bases. Trimming at V came to 4 bases and at J to 9 bases, leaving 9 bases not matched to a gene. The CDR3 spans 13 residues. CDR1 SGDLS and CDR2 YYNGEE come from the germline V gene. The CDR3 DNA is TGTGCCAGCAGCCCGGCTTCAGGGGGAGCCCAGTACTTC. The encoded protein is CASSPASGGAQYF.

This chain links TRBV7-4 with TRBJ2-4, with a tentative D call TRBD1 (5 bases). Germline V lookup: CDR1 SGHVT, CDR2 SQSDAQ. The CDR3 spans 16 residues. V was clipped by 1 base and J by 6 bases, with 16 bases between them. The CDR3 is CASSLVFRQSRNIQYF. Written as DNA, the CDR3 is TGTGCCAGCAGCTTAGTTTTTCGACAGTCCCGAAACATTCAGTACTTC.

The chain is built from TRBV18 and TRBJ2-7; 10 nucleotides align to TRBD1. CDR1 is KGHSH and CDR2 is LQKENI in the germline V gene. The V gene end was trimmed by 3 bases and the J gene end by 2 bases; junction bases not matched to a gene: 7. The CDR3 contains 16 residues. The CDR3 here is CASSPPVGQGPYEQYF. The CDR3 DNA is TGTGCCAGCTCACCCCCGGTGGGACAGGGGCCCTACGAGCAGTACTTC.

The V and J genes are TRBV5-1 and TRBJ2-1, with D possibly being TRBD1 (6 bases). Trimming removed 6 bases at V and 6 bases at J, with 22 bases between. Germline V gene sequence: CDR1 SGHRS, CDR2 YFSETQ. This CDR3 comprises 16 residues. CDR3 in amino acids: CASIVDPIRGSNEQFF. The DNA of the CDR3 is TGCGCCAGCATCGTTGACCCGATCAGGGGCTCCAATGAGCAGTTCTTC.

The CDR3 coding sequence is TGTGCCAGCAGCTTTCAGGGTCTCGCTGGAAACACCATATATTTT. As protein: CASSFQGLAGNTIYF. The V gene is TRBV5-6, the J gene TRBJ1-3, with D tentatively TRBD1 (5 bases). The germline V gene has CDR1 SGHDT and CDR2 YYEEEE. V gave up 2 bases and J gave up 2 bases, with 11 bases separating them. CDR3 length: 15 residues.

This chain connects TRBV19 to TRBJ2-5, with 10 positions matching TRBD1. This CDR3 is 15 amino acids long. The J segment lost 4 bases and the V segment lost 3 bases, leaving 5 bases of the junction unmatched. The germline V gene encodes CDR1 LNHDA and CDR2 SQIVND (reference sequence). The CDR3 DNA sequence: TGTGCCAGTAGTATTGGTCGGACAGGGGGAGAGACCCAGTACTTC. This gives the protein CASSIGRTGGETQYF.

The chain joins TRBV28 to TRBJ2-1, with 11 bases lining up with TRBD2. This CDR3 spans 15 amino acids. CDR1 and CDR2 from the germline V gene are MDHEN and SYDVKM. The trim removed 2 bases at V and 9 bases at J, leaving 6 bases unmatched. The CDR3 coding sequence is TGTGCCAGCAGTTTAGAACTAGCGGGAGTGGGTGAGCAGTTCTTC. Its translation is CASSLELAGVGEQFF.

The chain uses TRBV6-2 or TRBV6-3 and TRBJ2-7; D not certain. The CDR3 is 14 residues long. V lost 2 bases and J lost 0, with 8 bases in between. From germline, CDR1 is MNHEY and CDR2 SVGEGT. The CDR3 is CASSYGGPSYEQYF. DNA for the CDR3: TGTGCCAGCAGTTACGGTGGCCCCTCCTACGAGCAGTACTTC.

The rearrangement links TRBV11-3 to TRBJ2-7; possibly TRBD1 for D (6 bases). With 2 bases removed from V and 6 bases from J, the gap between germline ends came to 23 bases. The CDR3 is 17 residues long. The germline V gene encodes CDR1 SGHNT and CDR2 YENEEA. The CDR3 here is CASSLRTPRAGVGEQYF. CDR3 DNA sequence: TGTGCCAGCAGCTTAAGGACCCCCAGGGCAGGGGTTGGCGAGCAGTACTTC.

This clone appeared once. The rearrangement uses TRBV28 and TRBJ1-5; possible D gene TRBD1, 5 bases. V lost 3 bases, J lost 3 bases, and 12 bases lay in between. The CDR3 has 15 amino acids. The germline CDR1 and CDR2 sequences are MDHEN and SYDVKM. This chain's CDR3 is CASSLPRDNNQPQHF. The CDR3 nucleotides read TGTGCCAGCAGTTTGCCCAGGGATAACAATCAGCCCCAGCATTTT.

The chain is built from TRBV4-3 and TRBJ2-1; 16 positions agree with TRBD2. The germline V gene encodes CDR1 LGHNA and CDR2 YSLEER. The CDR3 covers 19 residues. Trimming at V came to 4 bases and at J to 6 bases, leaving 12 bases not matched to a gene. CDR3 residues: CASSPTLPGTSGRANEQFF. CDR3 coding DNA: TGCGCCAGCAGCCCTACCCTACCTGGGACTAGCGGGAGGGCCAATGAGCAGTTCTTC.

The genes are TRBV9 and TRBJ1-4, with 9 bases fitting TRBD1. The CDR3 runs to 14 residues. Per germline, CDR1 SGDLS and CDR2 YYNGEE. V lost 4 bases to trimming and J lost 7 bases; unmatched junction nucleotides: 5. CDR3 sequence: CASSPRDRAEKLFF. For the CDR3, the DNA is TGTGCCAGCAGCCCCAGGGACAGGGCTGAAAAACTGTTTTTT.

This chain uses TRBV5-8 with TRBJ1-1; 10 bases agree with TRBD1. This CDR3 contains 15 residues. In germline, CDR1 is SGHTS, CDR2 YDEGEE. The V gene end was trimmed by 0 bases and the J gene end by 5 bases; junction bases not matched to a gene: 4. The CDR3 region is CASSLGDRGGTEAFF. The CDR3, as DNA: TGTGCCAGCAGCTTGGGGGACAGGGGAGGTACTGAAGCTTTCTTT.

The rearrangement uses TRBV7-3 and TRBJ2-3; D gene ambiguous. The V gene lost 2 bases and the J gene lost 3 bases, with 9 bases spanning the gap. Per the germline V gene, CDR1 is SGHTA and CDR2 is FQGTGA. The CDR3 contains 14 residues. CDR3 loop: CASSLLSATDTQYF. The DNA of the CDR3 is TGTGCCAGCAGCTTACTGAGCGCTACAGATACGCAGTATTTT. Filled out from reference TRBV7-3 and TRBJ2-3, the complete variable domain reads GAGVSQTPSNKVTEKGKYVELRCDPISGHTALYWYRQSLGQGPEFLIYFQGTGAADDSGLPNDRFFAVRPEGSVSTLKIQRTERGDSAVYLCASSLLSATDTQYFGPGTRLTVL.

The sample holds one count of this clone. This chain links TRBV7-2 with TRBJ2-7, with D possibly matching TRBD2 (8 bases). In germline, CDR1 is SGHTA, CDR2 FQGNSA. The V and J ends lost 3 bases and 3 bases respectively, with 15 bases between them. CDR3 length: 15 residues. This CDR3 reads CASSLGSGDSYEQYF. In DNA form, the CDR3 reads TGTGCCAGCAGCTTGGGTAGCGGGGACAGCTACGAGCAGTACTTC.